The T cell receptor (beta chain) described here comes from a study of molecular identifiers for immune sequencing clone quantification. In the study overall: Replicate experiments took RNA from around 20,000 or 100,000 naive CD8 cells, divided it five ways and sequenced four.

This clonotype was picked up a small number of times. A single record per CDR3 protein comes from TCRdb applying MiXCR to the PCR reads. This sample carries a few hundred thousand distinct CDR3 sequences, roughly 26% of them seen once, and the ten largest clones take around 0.78%. Sorted naive CD8 T cells were those defined as CD8+CD4-CCR7+CD45RA+. Sequencing used naive CD8+ T cells from blood, with Jurkat cell RNA spiked in. The subset: FACS-sorted CD8+CD4-CCR7+CD45RA+ naive T cells. The TCR comes from a human donor in good health. Some libraries in this study had Jurkat cell RNA spiked in.

The CDR3: CASSLEIALGQGVFVRDEQYF. CDR3 nucleotide sequence: TGTGCCAGCAGCTTAGAAATTGCTCTTGGACAGGGGGTCTTCGTTCGGGACGAGCAGTACTTC. The chain has TRBV11-3 and TRBJ2-7, with 10 bases lining up with TRBD1. Losses at the gene ends were 0 bases for V and 5 bases for J; bases not matched to a gene: 22. Germline loops: CDR1 SGHNT, CDR2 YENEEA. This CDR3 is 21 amino acids long.